These T cell receptor beta chains were read from a single sample in a study of OX40 agonist ivuxolimab in advanced cancers. Sequencing was performed with immunoSEQ multiplex PCR; in TCRdb, only in-frame clones are kept and a portion is missing. This sample has about 39,000 clones, with around nine tenths found just once. The specimen was CD4+ or CD8+ T cells sorted from blood, collected in a trial of the OX40 agonist ivuxolimab. The origin of the receptors is an adult with an advanced solid tumor such as melanoma, head and neck, liver or kidney cancer. Each CDR3 is given with its conserved first and last residue. D genes are given only for firm matches. Expanded clones are given a class, and other clones once, few, many or no size at all.

size | D | J | V | DNA | CDR3
once | . | TRBJ2-7 | TRBV13 | TGTGCCAGCAGCTCCTCCGGGACGGAGTACGAGCAGTACTTC | CASSSSGTEYEQYF
. | . | TRBJ1-1 | TRBV7-6 | TGTGCCAGCAGCTTAGGAGGGTCTCAGACTGAAGCTTTCTTT | CASSLGGSQTEAFF
. | TRBD1 | TRBJ2-1 | TRBV7-2 | TGTGCCAGCAGCTTTACAGGGGGTTCCTACAATGAGCAGTTCTTC | CASSFTGGSYNEQFF
. | TRBD2 | TRBJ2-1 | TRBV9 | TGTGCCAGCAGCGTAACGGCGGGAGGGCCGGATGAGCAGTTCTTC | CASSVTAGGPDEQFF
. | TRBD2 | TRBJ2-1 | TRBV30 | TGTGCCTACTTAACTAGCGGGCCTTTCAATGAGCAGTTCTTC | CAYLTSGPFNEQFF
few | TRBD1 | TRBJ1-2 | TRBV28 | TGTGCCAGCAGGACGACAGGGTCAGGATCGGAGGGCTACACCTTC | CASRTTGSGSEGYTF
. | . | TRBJ2-7 | TRBV27 | TGTGCCAGCAGTTCTCCCTCCTACGAGCAGTACTTC | CASSSPSYEQYF
. | . | TRBJ1-5 | TRBV5-5 | TGTGCCAGCAGCTTCGGACAGTTTTATAGCAATCAGCCCCAGCATTTT | CASSFGQFYSNQPQHF
. | . | TRBJ2-3 | TRBV14 | TGTGCCAGCAGCCCCTGGGGCCGGGATACGCAGTATTTT | CASSPWGRDTQYF
. | . | TRBJ2-7 | TRBV7-8 | TGTGCCAGCAGCTTAGGGGGCGCACCGGAGCAGTACTTC | CASSLGGAPEQYF
. | TRBD1 | TRBJ2-2 | TRBV9 | TGTGCCAGCAGCGGCAGACAGGGGGCAGCCGGGGAGCTGTTTTTT | CASSGRQGAAGELFF
. | . | TRBJ1-4 | TRBV4-1 | TGCGCCAGCAGCCAAGTGGGTAATGAAAAACTGTTTTTT | CASSQVGNEKLFF
. | . | TRBJ2-7 | TRBV5-1 | TGCGCCAGCAGCTTGGATGGCTCCTACGAGCAGTACTTC | CASSLDGSYEQYF
. | . | TRBJ1-1 | TRBV6-5 | TGTGCCAGCAGTTACTCGTCCCCGAACACTGAAGCTTTCTTT | CASSYSSPNTEAFF
. | . | TRBJ2-2 | TRBV6-5 | TGTGCCAGCAGTAACTTAGGGGGTACCGGGGAGCTGTTTTTT | CASSNLGGTGELFF
once | . | TRBJ2-6 | TRBV2 | TGTGCCAGCAGTGAATGGGCTTCTGGGGCCAACGTCCTGACTTTC | CASSEWASGANVLTF
. | TRBD2 | TRBJ2-3 | TRBV10-1 | TGCGCCAGCAGCCCCGGACTAGCGGAGTTCACAGATACGCAGTATTTT | CASSPGLAEFTDTQYF
. | . | TRBJ2-3 | TRBV4-1 | TGCGCCAGCAGCCAAGCGGGAGACACAGATACGCAGTATTTT | CASSQAGDTDTQYF
. | TRBD1 | TRBJ2-4 | TRBV25-1 | TGTGCCAGCAGTCCCCGGGATGAGGGGGCGGCTAAGAAAAACATTCAGTACTTC | CASSPRDEGAAKKNIQYF
. | . | TRBJ2-1 | TRBV29-1 | TGCAGCGTTGACCTAGGACGGAATGAGCAGTTCTTC | CSVDLGRNEQFF
. | TRBD1 | TRBJ2-4 | TRBV11-2 | TGTGCCAGCAGCTTAGGGACAGGGGCTCTAGTCGGCATTCAGTACTTC | CASSLGTGALVGIQYF
. | . | TRBJ1-1 | TRBV18 | TGTGCCAGCTCACTAGACAGGTCCACTGAAGCTTTCTTT | CASSLDRSTEAFF
. | TRBD2 | TRBJ2-3 | TRBV27 | TGTGCCAGCAGTTCGGCTAGCGGGAGCACAGATACGCAGTATTTT | CASSSASGSTDTQYF
. | . | TRBJ2-2 | TRBV28 | TGTGCCAGCAGTTTTGTCTTCGGGGCGGAGAACACCGGGGAGCTGTTTTTT | CASSFVFGAENTGELFF
. | . | TRBJ2-3 | TRBV29-1 | TGCAGCGTTGTCCTAGTAGGTTTTACAGATACGCAGTATTTT | CSVVLVGFTDTQYF
. | . | TRBJ2-2 | TRBV9 | TGTGCCAGCAGCGCCTACACCGGGGAGCTGTTTTTT | CASSAYTGELFF
. | . | TRBJ1-5 | TRBV11-2 | TGTGCCAGCAGCCCCCATAGCAATCAGCCCCAGCATTTT | CASSPHSNQPQHF
. | . | TRBJ2-3 | TRBV10-2 | TGCGCTTCGCTTGGGGCTAGTGGAGATACGCAGTATTTT | CASLGASGDTQYF
. | TRBD1 | TRBJ1-5 | TRBV2 | TGTGCCAGCAGTCCCCGGGACAGGGTCTCTGCAATTAGCAATCAGCCCCAGCATTTT | CASSPRDRVSAISNQPQHF
. | . | TRBJ2-7 | TRBV20-1 | TGCAGTGCCCAGCTGGGGTACGAGCAGTACTTC | CSAQLGYEQYF
. | . | TRBJ2-6 | TRBV10-3 | TGTGCCATCAGTGAGTCGATCGGGGCCAACGTCCTGACTTTC | CAISESIGANVLTF
. | . | TRBJ1-4 | TRBV28 | TGTGCCAGCAGTTTACAGGGGATAGCTGAAAAACTGTTTTTT | CASSLQGIAEKLFF
once | . | TRBJ2-3 | TRBV7-2 | TGTGCCAGCAGCTTATGGGGTGGCCTGGATACGCAGTATTTT | CASSLWGGLDTQYF
. | . | TRBJ1-5 | TRBV7-8 | TGTGCCAGCAGTCGTACCCCCGGGGCCGAGCCCCAGCATTTT | CASSRTPGAEPQHF
. | TRBD1 | TRBJ2-7 | TRBV6-5 | TGTGCCAGCAGTTATTCCGGGACAGGGAACGAGCAGTACTTC | CASSYSGTGNEQYF
. | TRBD1 | TRBJ2-7 | TRBV2 | TGTGCCAGCACCCCCGGGACAGCGGAAAACGAGCAGTACTTC | CASTPGTAENEQYF
. | . | TRBJ2-3 | TRBV5-1 | TGCGCCAGCAGGGACGCTAGCACAGATACGCAGTATTTT | CASRDASTDTQYF
few | . | TRBJ2-1 | TRBV27 | TGTGCCAGCAGTTTGGCAGCTGCCAATGAGCAGTTCTTC | CASSLAAANEQFF
. | . | TRBJ2-2 | TRBV11-2 | TGTGCCAGCAGCTTAAGTGGGGACACCGGGGAGCTGTTTTTT | CASSLSGDTGELFF
. | . | TRBJ2-2 | TRBV13 | TGTGCCAGCAGCTTAAGGAGTACCGGGGAGCTGTTTTTT | CASSLRSTGELFF
. | TRBD1 | TRBJ2-3 | TRBV5-8 | TGTGCCAGCTCCGACCGGGACAGGGGATTAGATACGCAGTATTTT | CASSDRDRGLDTQYF
once | . | TRBJ2-7 | TRBV28 | TGTGCCAGCAGTTTATCCTTTTTTCACGAGCAGTACTTC | CASSLSFFHEQYF
. | TRBD1 | TRBJ1-1 | TRBV19 | TGTGCCAGTAGACAGGGGACCACTGAAGCTTTCTTT | CASRQGTTEAFF
once | TRBD1 | TRBJ1-5 | TRBV6-5 | TGTGCCAGCACCGGGACAGGGGGACAGCCCCAGCATTTT | CASTGTGGQPQHF
. | . | TRBJ1-3 | TRBV7-9 | TGTGCCAGCAGCGGAGGGAAAAACACCATATATTTT | CASSGGKNTIYF
once | TRBD2 | TRBJ2-3 | TRBV5-1 | TGCGCCAGCAGCTTGGCGGGAGGTTGGGCAGATACGCAGTATTTT | CASSLAGGWADTQYF
. | . | TRBJ1-3 | TRBV7-8 | TGTGCCAGCAGCTTGGACGCTCTTGGAAGGGCCATATATTTT | CASSLDALGRAIYF
. | . | TRBJ2-2 | TRBV2 | TGTGCCAGCAGCCAGAACACCGGGGAGCTGTTTTTT | CASSQNTGELFF
. | TRBD1 | TRBJ2-7 | TRBV19 | TGTGCCAGTAGTATAGTCGGAACCGGGACAGAGCCCGAGCAGTACTTC | CASSIVGTGTEPEQYF
. | . | TRBJ2-5 | TRBV15 | TGTGCCACCAGCAGAGATCGGACAGACCAAGAGACCCAGTACTTC | CATSRDRTDQETQYF
. | TRBD2 | TRBJ2-1 | TRBV28 | TGTGCCAGCACCAGGGTCCCTTTCTTTAGCGGGAGACCGTACAATGAGCAGTTCTTC | CASTRVPFFSGRPYNEQFF
. | TRBD2 | TRBJ2-2 | TRBV2 | TGTGCCAGCACTAGACTAGCGGGCACCGGGGAGCTGTTTTTT | CASTRLAGTGELFF
few | . | TRBJ1-5 | TRBV6-6 | TGTGCCAGCAGTTACGCCAATCAGCCCCAGCATTTT | CASSYANQPQHF